A selection of T cell receptor beta chains follows, all from one sample in a study of human T cells and chemical hapten exposure. Via MiXCR, TCRdb re-called the RACE reads, giving one row per CDR3 protein. The table has about 380,000 distinct CDR3 sequences, approximately 5.1% seen once. The sample here was whole blood, taken in connection with sensitization to the hapten diphenylcyclopropenone (DPC). The receptors here all came from a woman between 50 and 59 years old with alopecia areata. Some clones in this sample may be carry-over from other donors' samples. The CDR3 runs from the conserved cysteine through the conserved F or W. The D gene is left open where the match is weak. Clone size is shown for a subset of rows, as once, few, many or a class of expanded clone.

>NA|TRBJ2-1|few|TRBV20-1
CSESSGGTGNEQFF
TGCAGTGAATCGAGCGGAGGCACGGGCAATGAGCAGTTCTTC
>NA|TRBJ2-7|few|TRBV12-3/TRBV12-4
CASTDGPYEQYF
TGTGCCAGCACCGACGGCCCCTACGAGCAGTACTTC
>NA|TRBJ2-4|many|TRBV6-1
CASSVTVAKNIQYF
TGTGCCAGCAGTGTCACGGTAGCCAAAAACATTCAGTACTTC
>TRBD2|TRBJ2-3|many|TRBV7-3
CASSLIGGAPTDTQYF
TGTGCCAGCAGCTTAATCGGGGGGGCCCCCACAGATACGCAGTATTTT
>NA|TRBJ2-1|NA|TRBV12-3/TRBV12-4
CASRPFRPYNEQFF
TGTGCCAGCCGCCCGTTTAGACCCTACAATGAGCAGTTCTTC
>NA|TRBJ2-3|many|TRBV29-1
CSVEDRWKTSTDTQYF
TGCAGCGTTGAAGATCGATGGAAAACTAGCACAGATACGCAGTATTTT
>TRBD1|TRBJ1-1|few|TRBV12-3/TRBV12-4
CASATGTDTEAFF
TGTGCCAGTGCGACAGGGACGGACACTGAAGCTTTCTTT
>NA|TRBJ2-3|NA|TRBV7-6
CASSSRAGVGGTDTQYF
TGTGCCAGCAGCTCTAGGGCAGGGGTAGGCGGCACAGATACGCAGTATTTT
>TRBD2|TRBJ2-4|many|TRBV6-5
CASRLSSGRAGNIQYF
TGTGCCAGCAGACTTTCTAGCGGGAGGGCCGGAAACATTCAGTACTTC
>NA|TRBJ2-7|NA|TRBV19
CASSGGVGGIYEQYF
TGTGCCAGTAGTGGCGGAGTTGGTGGGATCTACGAGCAGTACTTC
>NA|TRBJ1-1|many|TRBV5-1
CASTRGVRNEAFF
TGCGCCAGCACACGAGGAGTAAGGAATGAAGCTTTCTTT
>NA|TRBJ2-3|many|TRBV7-8
CASSPRIKTGLSTDTQYF
TGTGCCAGCAGCCCAAGAATCAAGACAGGACTAAGCACAGATACGCAGTATTTT
>NA|TRBJ2-5|few|TRBV20-1
CSARDPRSQETQYF
TGCAGTGCTAGGGACCCCCGTAGCCAAGAGACCCAGTACTTC
>NA|TRBJ1-1|few|TRBV7-8
CASSLREEGEAFF
TGTGCCAGCAGCTTAAGAGAAGAGGGGGAAGCTTTCTTT
>TRBD2|TRBJ2-3|NA|TRBV20-1
CSARDTSGSGDTQYF
TGCAGTGCTAGAGATACTAGCGGGAGTGGAGATACGCAGTATTTT
>TRBD2|TRBJ2-3|many|TRBV6-5
CASSYSTSGRASTDTQYF
TGTGCCAGCAGTTACTCGACTAGCGGGAGGGCTAGCACAGATACGCAGTATTTT
>TRBD2|TRBJ2-3|many|TRBV6-5
CASTNLAGDTDTQYF
TGTGCCAGCACTAATCTAGCGGGCGACACAGATACGCAGTATTTT
>TRBD1|TRBJ1-5|NA|TRBV6-1
CASSSKTGSNQPQHF
TGTGCCAGCAGTTCCAAGACAGGGAGCAATCAGCCCCAGCATTTT
>NA|TRBJ2-1|many|TRBV4-3
CASSQDRGVREQFF
TGCGCCAGCAGCCAAGATCGAGGGGTGAGGGAGCAGTTCTTC
>TRBD1|TRBJ1-1|NA|TRBV6-2/TRBV6-3
CASRTGGLYTEAFF
TGTGCCAGCAGGACAGGGGGTTTGTACACTGAAGCTTTCTTT
>NA|TRBJ2-3|NA|TRBV5-1
CASSLVATGRADTQYF
TGCGCCAGCAGCTTGGTCGCGACAGGGAGGGCAGATACGCAGTATTTT
>TRBD2|TRBJ2-7|NA|TRBV7-9
CASSRSGGFYEQYF
TGTGCCAGCAGTCGCAGCGGGGGTTTTTACGAGCAGTACTTC
>TRBD2|TRBJ2-7|few|TRBV27
CASSTGTRGYEQYF
TGTGCCAGCAGTACCGGGACTAGAGGCTACGAGCAGTACTTC
>NA|TRBJ2-5|NA|TRBV23-1
CASSQSEQGTQETQYF
TGCGCCAGCAGTCAATCAGAACAGGGCACCCAAGAGACCCAGTACTTC
>NA|TRBJ2-5|many|TRBV29-1
CSVVVAGQETQYF
TGCAGCGTTGTTGTGGCGGGGCAAGAGACCCAGTACTTC
>TRBD1|TRBJ1-2|many|TRBV6-5
CASSPGGSYGYTF
TGTGCCAGCAGTCCAGGGGGGTCCTATGGCTACACCTTC
>NA|TRBJ2-7|many|TRBV6-5
CASSPTPGQGSGQYF
TGTGCCAGCAGTCCGACCCCAGGCCAGGGCTCTGGGCAGTACTTC
>TRBD1|TRBJ2-7|many|TRBV6-4
CASTHLTGDGDEQYF
TGTGCCAGCACTCACCTAACAGGGGATGGGGACGAGCAGTACTTC